This T cell receptor (beta chain) was sequenced in a study of Ad26.COV2.S vaccination and SARS-CoV-2 variants (dated by TCRdb to about 2021). As for the study more broadly: Donors in the vaccine arm were drawn from COV1001, a multicentre, randomized, double-blind, placebo-controlled phase I-IIa trial testing Ad26.COV2.S in healthy adults. Ad26.COV2.S was administered intramuscularly at 5 x 10^10 or 1 x 10^11 viral particles, either as a single shot or as two shots given 56 days apart. Sequencing of the TCRbeta repertoire served to evaluate the specificity and breadth of SARS-CoV-2-reactive T cell receptors following Ad26.COV2.S vaccination. The TCR-sequenced set comprised approximately 32 samples: some 20 Ad26.COV2.S vaccine recipients, 5 placebo recipients and 8 SARS-CoV-2 convalescent individuals. Trial participants were randomized into five groups of five, in which low-dose or high-dose Ad26.COV2.S was given once or twice, or placebo was given on both occasions. Blinding of investigators to trial group allocation was maintained during experiments and outcome assessment. Broad study findings and their caveats: Higher spike-specific TCR breadth was observed in Ad26.COV2.S recipients than in placebo recipients (P = 0.0014). After vaccination, substantial breadth of spike-specific CD8+ and CD4+ T cell responses was reported. The study was not powered for comparison of responses between vaccine doses or regimens. Vaccine and placebo recipients had comparable non-spike TCR breadth, which fits with the vaccine containing only spike. It was noted by the authors that total T cell responses may have been underestimated by the TCR breadth and depth analyses.

Based on the germline V gene, the CDR1 and CDR2 sequences are KGHDR and SFDVKD. The CDR3 runs 12 amino acids, cysteine and phenylalanine included. The CDR3 DNA has 36 bases and is translated from base 1. Trimming removed 3 bases from V and 11 bases from J, leaving 10 bases between the germline ends. About this clone: The specificity of this receptor is unknown. It has no much larger one-base neighbor in the sample; base qualities were not kept.

The immunoSEQ Assay was the method used to sequence TCRbeta CDR3 regions. After extraction, genomic DNA underwent amplification by bias-controlled multiplex PCR, followed by high-throughput sequencing. The paper's data handling went like this. To quantify the absolute abundance of every unique TCRbeta CDR3 region, sequences were collapsed and filtered. T cell fraction was estimated by normalizing TCRbeta template counts to usable DNA, which was measured by amplifying reference genes present in all nucleated cells. Repertoire TCRs were annotated as SARS-CoV-2-specific by exact matching of V gene, CDR3 amino acid sequence and J gene to a known reactive TCR set. The reference SARS-CoV-2 TCR set was derived from MIRA and filtered for enrichment in COVID-19-positive ImmuneCODE repertoires, a step that removed public or cross-reactive TCRs. Using the MIRA antigens, annotated TCRs were further analysed by specific ORF or by position within an ORF. Breadth was defined as annotated unique rearrangements over total unique productive rearrangements; depth was the summed frequency of those rearrangements. Two-sided Wilcoxon rank-sum tests were applied when comparing TCR breadth between groups. This is the immuneACCESS table as TCRdb keeps it, with only in-frame sequences that have V and J called. A part of the clones is gone; compared with another copy, unresolved V genes explain less than half, and the rest is unexplained. That table supplies the V and J calls and clone size; D and trimming were determined from the DNA. The sample table holds roughly 700,000 clones, of which roughly 90% were seen once. The ten largest make up approximately 1.5% of the sample.

The treatment or condition label, read with the paper, signifies: around 19 received Ad26.COV2.S at low or high dose, single or two shots; several received placebo; per-sample allocation not given. For vaccine and placebo recipients, repertoires were sequenced using samples collected on day 63 after the first injection. In Cohort 1b, about 27 adults aged 18-55 years were enrolled at a single site in Boston, USA, between 29 July and 7 August 2020. Ad26.COV2.S was a replication-incompetent adenovirus type 26 vector that expressed a prefusion-stabilized SARS-CoV-2 spike protein derived from the original Wuhan strain.

The receptor comes from a person between 18 and 59 years old who received the Ad26.COV2.S COVID-19 vaccine or a placebo. The sequences come from peripheral blood, collected in a trial of Ad26.COV2.S vaccine versus placebo. The chain is made from TRBV24-1 and TRBJ1-5; the D gene assignment is ambiguous. This receptor carries the CDR3 CATSDNGWTQHF. The DNA sequence is given as TGTGCCACCAGTGATAATGGCTGGACCCAGCATTTT.